A single sample is the source of the 19 T cell receptor beta chains below, sequenced in a study of beta chain features in type 1 diabetes. General study points: TCRB CDR3s were moderately but significantly shorter in Type 1 diabetes patients in all four CD4+ subsets.

No antigens are known for them. Every isolated RNA sample was fully reverse transcribed, so sequencing captured expressed TCRB transcripts. Libraries were prepared by immunoSEQ multiplex PCR; TCRdb keeps only in-frame clonotypes and omits some of them. The data hold 120,000 to 150,000 clones, with approximately 13% observed a single time. Sequencing was performed on central memory CD4+ T cells from blood. The receptors were sampled from a young man with type 1 diabetes.

The chain has TRBV7-6 and TRBJ2-1, with 7 nucleotides matching TRBD2. The germline CDR1 and CDR2 sequences are SGHVS and FNYEAQ. V trimming: 5 bases; J trimming: 8 bases; junction bases outside the gene matches: 9. CDR3 length equals 14 residues. The CDR3, as DNA: TGTGCCAGCAGCACTAGGACTAGATGGGATGAGCAGTTCTTC. Translation: CASSTRTRWDEQFF. The variable domain in full, with the rest retrieved from reference TRBV7-6 and TRBJ2-1, is GAGVSQSPRYKVTKRGQDVALRCDPISGHVSLYWYRQALGQGPEFLTYFNYEAQQDKSGLPNDRFSAERPEGSISTLTIQRTEQRDSAMYRCASSTRTRWDEQFFGPGTRLTVL.

This clone was found a few times. The rearrangement uses TRBV7-6 and TRBJ2-3; D is unclear. The CDR3 contains 13 residues. CDR1 and CDR2 from the germline V gene are SGHVS and FNYEAQ. Trimming removed 1 base from V and 6 bases from J, with 8 bases in between. CDR3 sequence: CASSLGSRDTQYF. DNA of the CDR3: TGTGCCAGCAGCTTAGGAAGTCGCGATACGCAGTATTTT.

The genes are TRBV5-1 and TRBJ2-3; D is perhaps TRBD2 (6 bases). Germline V CDR1 and CDR2: SGHRS, YFSETQ. V lost 6 bases to trimming and J lost 1 base, with 15 bases between them. CDR3 length: 15 residues. The CDR3 DNA follows: TGCGCCAGCAATGCGGTGACGGGGGGCACAGATACGCAGTATTTT. Translated, it gives CASNAVTGGTDTQYF.

This clone has a handful of counts. The chain combines TRBV10-3 with TRBJ1-3; 8 bases match TRBD1. The ends lost 2 bases at V and 2 bases at J; junction bases unmatched: 5. Per germline, CDR1 ENHRY and CDR2 SYGVKD. The CDR3 loop spans 16 amino acids. The CDR3 reads CAISESLTGAGNTIYF. The CDR3 nucleotides read TGTGCCATCAGTGAGAGTTTGACAGGGGCTGGAAACACCATATATTTT.

The chain recombines TRBV9 with TRBJ2-1, with D perhaps TRBD2 (6 bases). The CDR3 totals 13 residues. Trimming stripped 3 bases from V and 8 bases from J, with 12 bases between. The germline gives CDR1 SGDLS, CDR2 YYNGEE. The DNA of the CDR3 is TGTGCCAGCAGCGCCGGGACTTGGTATGAGCAGTTCTTC. Encoded protein: CASSAGTWYEQFF.

The rearrangement uses TRBV27 and TRBJ2-3; possible D gene TRBD2, 6 bases. Germline V gene data show CDR1 as MNHEY and CDR2 as SMNVEV (reference sequence). This CDR3 is 17 amino acids long. The V end was cut by 10 bases, the J end by 2 bases, with 25 bases between. This CDR3 reads CATARLGGHFNTDTQYF. The CDR3 nucleotides are TGTGCCACTGCGAGACTAGGTGGACATTTTAACACAGATACGCAGTATTTT.

This clone was observed a few times. This rearrangement joins TRBV28 to TRBJ1-4; 7 bases are a match to TRBD1. With V trimmed by 7 bases and J by 0 bases, 8 bases remained unmatched. Germline V gene data show CDR1 as MDHEN and CDR2 as SYDVKM. The length of the CDR3 is 16 residues. CDR3 amino acids: CASTLGGSPTNEKLFF. Here the CDR3 DNA reads TGTGCCAGCACCCTAGGGGGCAGTCCAACTAATGAAAAACTGTTTTTT.

This clone has only a few counts. This sequence joins TRBV7-9 and TRBJ1-2; TRBD1 matches at 7 bases. Germline values: CDR1 SEHNR, CDR2 FQNEAQ (reference sequence). This CDR3 region has 15 residues. The J segment lost 4 bases and the V segment lost 5 bases, leaving 10 bases of the junction unmatched. This CDR3 is CASSPGQAALYGYTF. DNA of the CDR3: TGTGCCAGCAGCCCAGGACAGGCCGCCCTCTATGGCTACACCTTC.

The chain has TRBV14 and TRBJ2-7, with TRBD2 matching over 10 bases. CDR3 length: 15 residues. Germline V gene sequence: CDR1 SGHDN, CDR2 FVKESK. Trimming cost V 4 bases and J 6 bases; bases outside gene matches: 9. DNA for the CDR3: TGTGCCAGCAGCCGAATGGGTCTAGCGGGGGCCGAGCAGTACTTC. Encoded protein: CASSRMGLAGAEQYF. Full variable domain (remainder filled in from reference TRBV14 and TRBJ2-7): EAGVTQFPSHSVIEKGQTVTLRCDPISGHDNLYWYRRVMGKEIKFLLHFVKESKQDESGMPNNRFLAERTGGTYSTLKVQPAELEDSGVYFCASSRMGLAGAEQYFGPGTRLTVT.

The rearrangement links TRBV30 to TRBJ1-5, with D possibly matching TRBD1 (6 bases). The CDR3 runs 15 residues. The germline V and J ends were trimmed by 1 base and 6 bases, with 16 bases remaining between them. Looked up from germline, CDR1 is GTSNPN and CDR2 is SVGIG (reference sequence). Here the CDR3 DNA reads TGTGCCTGGAGTGGCGTGGGGGGCGCGGGTCAGCCCCAGCATTTT. Translation gives CAWSGVGGAGQPQHF.

The rearrangement joins TRBV5-1 to TRBJ2-1; the D is unclear. CDR1 and CDR2 (germline): SGHRS, YFSETQ. V shed 0 bases and J shed 7 bases, with 14 bases lying between them. The CDR3 is 15 amino acids. The CDR3 DNA reads as TGCGCCAGCAGCTTGGCTTACGTCGGAAGTAATGAGCAGTTCTTC. It specifies CASSLAYVGSNEQFF. Complete variable domain (other parts from reference TRBV5-1 and TRBJ2-1): KAGVTQTPRYLIKTRGQQVTLSCSPISGHRSVSWYQQTPGQGLQFLFEYFSETQRNKGNFPGRFSGRQFSNSRSEMNVSTLELGDSALYLCASSLAYVGSNEQFFGPGTRLTVL.

There are many counts of this clone. The rearrangement links TRBV2 to TRBJ2-1; no reliable D call. This CDR3 region has 10 residues. The germline V gene has CDR1 SNHLY and CDR2 FYNNEI. V gave up 9 bases and J gave up 8 bases, with 8 bases separating them. The CDR3 DNA is TGTGCCAGGGGGTTAGATGAGCAGTTCTTC. This translates into CARGLDEQFF.

This clone was counted only a few times. CDR3 sequence (DNA): TGTGCCTGGAGTGTACTAGACTTCCTTGGGAACGAGCAGTACTTC. It codes for CAWSVLDFLGNEQYF. This chain links TRBV30 with TRBJ2-7; weak D call: TRBD2 (5 bases). CDR3 size: 15 residues. Trimming cost V 0 bases and J 5 bases, with 17 bases left between them. CDR1 and CDR2 (germline): GTSNPN, SVGIG (reference sequence).

The V call is TRBV9, the J call TRBJ2-3; possibly TRBD2 for D (5 bases). With 6 bases removed from V and 5 bases from J, the gap between germline ends came to 13 bases. CDR1 and CDR2 (germline): SGDLS, YYNGEE. The CDR3 totals 13 residues. The DNA of the CDR3 is TGTGCCAGCACGGCGAGGGAGATAGATACGCAGTATTTT. Encoded protein: CASTAREIDTQYF. Full variable domain (outside the CDR3, taken from reference TRBV9 and TRBJ2-3): DSGVTQTPKHLITATGQRVTLRCSPRSGDLSVYWYQQSLDQGLQFLIQYYNGEERAKGNILERFSAQQFPDLHSELNLSSLELGDSALYFCASTAREIDTQYFGPGTRLTVL.

This rearrangement joins TRBV4-1 to TRBJ1-1; 7 nucleotides match TRBD1. The CDR3 is 17 amino acids. V was pared by 0 bases and J by 6 bases, with 13 bases of the junction left unmatched. Germline loops: CDR1 MGHRA, CDR2 YSYEKL. This CDR3 is CASSQEGSGWRGPEAFF. Written as DNA, the CDR3 is TGCGCCAGCAGCCAAGAGGGTTCCGGGTGGAGGGGGCCTGAAGCTTTCTTT.

The genes are TRBV5-6 and TRBJ2-7, with D tentatively TRBD2 (6 bases). The CDR3 has 15 amino acids. V dropped 4 bases and J dropped 1 base, with 15 bases sitting between them. Germline CDR1 SGHDT, CDR2 YYEEEE. The CDR3 coding sequence is TGTGCCAGCAGCCCCGGGGGAAAGGTTTCCTACGAGCAGTACTTC. Translated: CASSPGGKVSYEQYF.

This clone was detected only a few times. This chain joins TRBV18 and TRBJ2-3; D is ambiguous. Germline V gene sequence: CDR1 KGHSH, CDR2 LQKENI. V was cut by 1 base and J by 1 base, with 9 bases left in between. This CDR3 spans 15 amino acids. CDR3 nucleotides: TGTGCCAGCTCACCACGATCGGCGGGCACAGATACGCAGTATTTT. Its protein is CASSPRSAGTDTQYF.

V usage is TRBV6-5 and J usage is TRBJ1-4; unclear D gene. V was pared by 4 bases and J by 5 bases, with 17 bases between. CDR1 and CDR2 from the germline V gene are MNHEY and SVGAGI. The CDR3 runs 16 residues. DNA for the CDR3: TGTGCCAGCAGTTTTCCAGTCGGCAGCCGGAATGAAAAACTGTTTTTT. Its protein product is CASSFPVGSRNEKLFF.

V and J are TRBV9 and TRBJ2-3, with D hard to call. CDR1 and CDR2 from the germline V gene are SGDLS and YYNGEE. Trimming pared 6 bases from V and 0 bases from J, leaving 17 bases between. The CDR3 is made up of 16 amino acids. The CDR3 DNA reads as TGTGCCAGCACCTCAAACTGGGCAGTTAGCACAGATACGCAGTATTTT. Protein: CASTSNWAVSTDTQYF.